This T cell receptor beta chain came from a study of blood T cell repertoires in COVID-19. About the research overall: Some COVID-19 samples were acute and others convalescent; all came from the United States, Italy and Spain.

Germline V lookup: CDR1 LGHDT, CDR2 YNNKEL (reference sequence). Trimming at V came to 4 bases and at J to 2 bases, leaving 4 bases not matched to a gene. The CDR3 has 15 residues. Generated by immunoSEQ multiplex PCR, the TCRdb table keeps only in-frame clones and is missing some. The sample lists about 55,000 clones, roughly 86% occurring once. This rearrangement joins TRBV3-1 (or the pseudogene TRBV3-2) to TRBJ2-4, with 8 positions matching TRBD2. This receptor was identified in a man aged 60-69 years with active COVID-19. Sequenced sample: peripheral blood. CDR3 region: CASSLISGTKNIQYF. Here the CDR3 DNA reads TGTGCCAGCAGCCTTATTAGCGGGACCAAAAACATTCAGTACTTC.